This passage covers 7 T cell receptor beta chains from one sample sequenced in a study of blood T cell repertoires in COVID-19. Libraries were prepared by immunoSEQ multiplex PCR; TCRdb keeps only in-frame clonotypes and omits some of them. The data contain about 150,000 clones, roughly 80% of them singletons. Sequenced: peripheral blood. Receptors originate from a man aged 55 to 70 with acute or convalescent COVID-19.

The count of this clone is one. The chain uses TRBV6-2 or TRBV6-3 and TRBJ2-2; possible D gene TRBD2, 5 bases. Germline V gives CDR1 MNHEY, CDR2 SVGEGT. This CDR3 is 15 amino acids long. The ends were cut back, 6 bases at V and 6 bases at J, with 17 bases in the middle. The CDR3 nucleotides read TGTGCCAGCAGCCAAGCCGTACTAGTCGCCGGGGAGCTGTTTTTT. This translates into CASSQAVLVAGELFF.

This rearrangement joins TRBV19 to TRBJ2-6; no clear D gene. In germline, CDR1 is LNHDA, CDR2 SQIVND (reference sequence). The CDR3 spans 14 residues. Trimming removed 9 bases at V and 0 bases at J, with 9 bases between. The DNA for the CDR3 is TGTGCCAGCAAAACAAGCTCTGGGGCCAACGTCCTGACTTTC. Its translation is CASKTSSGANVLTF.

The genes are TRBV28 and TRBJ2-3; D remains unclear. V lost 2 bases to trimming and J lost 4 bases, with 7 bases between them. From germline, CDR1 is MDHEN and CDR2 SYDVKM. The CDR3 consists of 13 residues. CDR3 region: CASSLVVADTQYF. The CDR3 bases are TGTGCCAGCAGTTTAGTCGTTGCAGATACGCAGTATTTT.

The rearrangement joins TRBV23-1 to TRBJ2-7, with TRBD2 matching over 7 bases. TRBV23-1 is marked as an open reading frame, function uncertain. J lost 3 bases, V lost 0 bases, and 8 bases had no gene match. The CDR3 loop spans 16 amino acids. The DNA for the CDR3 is TGCGCCAGCAGTCAATCGGGAGGGAAAGAGGGCTACGAGCAGTACTTC. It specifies CASSQSGGKEGYEQYF.

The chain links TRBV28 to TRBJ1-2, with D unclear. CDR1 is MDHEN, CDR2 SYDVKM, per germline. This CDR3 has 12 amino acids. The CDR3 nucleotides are TGTGCTCTCGAGCAGGCAAGCTATGGCTACACCTTC. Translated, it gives CALEQASYGYTF.

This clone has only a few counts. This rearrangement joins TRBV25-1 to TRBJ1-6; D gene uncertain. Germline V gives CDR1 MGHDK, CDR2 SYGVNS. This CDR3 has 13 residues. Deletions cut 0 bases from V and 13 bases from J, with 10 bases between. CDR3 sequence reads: CASSEYTSRPLHF. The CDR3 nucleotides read TGTGCCAGCAGTGAATACACCTCCAGGCCCCTCCACTTT.

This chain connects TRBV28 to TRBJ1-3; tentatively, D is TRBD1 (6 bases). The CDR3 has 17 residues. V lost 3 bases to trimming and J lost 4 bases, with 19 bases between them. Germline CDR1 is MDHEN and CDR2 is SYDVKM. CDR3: CASSLGAGTIIGNTIYF. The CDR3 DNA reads TGTGCCAGCAGTTTGGGAGCGGGGACAATTATCGGAAACACCATATATTTT. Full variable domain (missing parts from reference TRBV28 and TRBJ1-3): DVKVTQSSRYLVKRTGEKVFLECVQDMDHENMFWYRQDPGLGLRLIYFSYDVKMKEKGDIPEGYSVSREKKERFSLILESASTNQTSMYLCASSLGAGTIIGNTIYFGEGSWLTVV.